The 23 T cell receptor beta chains listed next were all sequenced from one sample in a study of shared clonotypes between healthy human individuals. Terminally differentiated effector memory CD45RA+ cells were left out of the naive CD8 fraction, which was CD45RO-negative and positively selected for CCR7. Clones were sequenced by immunoSEQ multiplex PCR, and TCRdb holds only the in-frame ones, with some missing. The sample carries around 2,000,000 clones, just over 90% recorded once. Sequencing input: naive CD8+ T cells from PBMCs. The receptors shown here come from a man in his late teens or twenties in good health. Some clones in this sample may be carry-over from other donors' samples.

The chain's CDR3 is CASIGGLAGERDTQYF. CDR3 sequence (DNA): TGTGCCAGCATTGGCGGGCTAGCGGGAGAGAGAGATACGCAGTATTTT. V is TRBV25-1 and J is TRBJ2-3, with 10 bases identical to TRBD2. Germline V CDR1 and CDR2: MGHDK, SYGVNS. The CDR3 consists of 16 residues. V shed 7 bases, J shed 5 bases, and the junction held 12 bases outside the gene matches.

This clone was recorded once. The identical CDR3 is also encoded by other nucleotide sequences in the sample. The CDR3 loop is CASSLLAASETQYF. DNA for the CDR3: TGTGCCAGCAGTTTATTGGCTGCCTCAGAGACCCAGTACTTC. The rearrangement uses TRBV27 and TRBJ2-5; D gene ambiguous. CDR3 length: 14 amino acids. V lost 1 base and J lost 4, with 10 bases in between. Germline V gene data show CDR1 as MNHEY and CDR2 as SMNVEV (reference sequence).

V gene TRBV6-1 combines with J gene TRBJ2-1; 13 nucleotides match TRBD2. The CDR3 loop spans 15 amino acids. Germline CDR1 MNHNS, CDR2 SASEGT. V was clipped by 4 bases and J by 8 bases; unmatched bases: 5. CDR3 sequence reads: CASSVTSGRRDEQFF. The CDR3 nucleotides are TGTGCCAGCAGTGTGACTAGCGGGAGGAGGGATGAGCAGTTCTTC.

V is TRBV25-1 and J is TRBJ2-1; 11 bases fit TRBD2. This CDR3 is 14 amino acids long. Unmatched junction bases numbered 2, after V lost 4 bases and J lost 6 bases. CDR1 and CDR2 (germline): MGHDK, SYGVNS. The CDR3 DNA reads TGTGCCAGCAGTGTACTAGCGGGAGCCAATGAGCAGTTCTTC. Its protein product is CASSVLAGANEQFF.

The V gene is TRBV29-1, the J gene TRBJ1-2, with D unclear. This CDR3 spans 12 amino acids. V lost 5 bases to trimming and J lost 8 bases, with 15 bases between them. Germline CDR1 SQVTM, CDR2 ANQGSEA. In DNA, the CDR3 is TGCAGCGTTCCCACGGCGGAGGAAGGCTACACCTTC. Its protein is CSVPTAEEGYTF.

This chain uses TRBV30 with TRBJ2-1; 8 nucleotides match TRBD1. The CDR3 runs 12 residues. CDR1 GTSNPN and CDR2 SVGIG come from the germline V gene (reference sequence). V shed 8 bases, J shed 5 bases, and the junction held 5 bases outside the gene matches. CDR3 nucleotides: TGTGCCGGACAGGGCGGGGACAATGAGCAGTTCTTC. Protein sequence: CAGQGGDNEQFF.

This sequence joins TRBV27 and TRBJ2-1; D remains unclear. Germline CDR1 and CDR2: MNHEY and SMNVEV (reference sequence). This CDR3 has 14 residues. The germline V and J ends were trimmed by 6 bases and 2 bases, with 11 bases remaining between them. In DNA, the CDR3 is TGTGCCAGCAGACCGTTGCTTGCCTACAATGAGCAGTTCTTC. This translates into CASRPLLAYNEQFF.

The chain combines TRBV6-6 with TRBJ1-1; D remains unclear. This CDR3 has 15 residues. The germline V gene encodes CDR1 MNHNY and CDR2 SVGAGI (reference sequence). V was pared by 4 bases and J by 0 bases, with 12 bases between. The CDR3: CASSLRITMNTEAFF. DNA of the CDR3: TGTGCCAGCAGTTTACGGATAACAATGAACACTGAAGCTTTCTTT.

The CDR3 DNA reads TGCGCCAGCGGGACAGGGCGGAGCGGGGAGCTGTTTTTT. Translating gives CASGTGRSGELFF. V usage is TRBV10-1 and J usage is TRBJ2-2; 9 positions match TRBD1. The germline gives CDR1 WNHNN, CDR2 SYGVQD (reference sequence). Losses at the gene ends were 8 bases for V and 7 bases for J; bases not matched to a gene: 5. This CDR3 has 13 residues.

The rearrangement joins TRBV28 to TRBJ2-1, with unresolved D. The CDR3 is 15 residues long. V gave up 7 bases and J gave up 6 bases, with 19 bases separating them. Per the germline V gene, CDR1 is MDHEN and CDR2 is SYDVKM. The CDR3 nucleotides are TGTGCCAGCACAAGGGCGCCCCGGAATAGCAATGAGCAGTTCTTC. Protein sequence: CASTRAPRNSNEQFF.

This chain links TRBV11-2 with TRBJ2-2; D is perhaps TRBD1 or TRBD2 (6 bases each). The CDR3 has 16 residues. The ends were cut back, 1 base at V and 3 bases at J, with 12 bases in the middle. The V gene's germline CDR1 is SGHAT and CDR2 FQNNGV. The CDR3 here is CASSLAYREDTGELFF. DNA of the CDR3: TGTGCCAGCAGCTTAGCTTACAGGGAGGACACCGGGGAGCTGTTTTTT.

V usage is TRBV5-1 and J usage is TRBJ2-3; tentative D call: TRBD2 (5 bases). From germline, CDR1 is SGHRS and CDR2 YFSETQ. This CDR3 has 15 residues. Trimming removed 2 bases from V and 0 bases from J, with 10 bases in between. CDR3 bases: TGCGCCAGCAGCTTACGGGAACCTAGCACAGATACGCAGTATTTT. Its translation is CASSLREPSTDTQYF.

The V and J genes are TRBV7-8 and TRBJ2-1, with a possible D match to TRBD1 (5 bases). V shed 5 bases and J shed 3 bases, with 14 bases lying between them. There are 15 residues in the CDR3. CDR1 is SGHVS and CDR2 is FQNEAQ in the germline V gene. In DNA, the CDR3 is TGTGCCAGCAGCCCAAGCACAGGCTTCTACAATGAGCAGTTCTTC. Amino acids: CASSPSTGFYNEQFF.

The chain recombines TRBV4-1 with TRBJ1-1, with 9 bases fitting TRBD1. V gave up 4 bases and J gave up 6 bases; unmatched junction bases: 12. The CDR3 has 16 amino acids. Germline V gene data show CDR1 as MGHRA and CDR2 as YSYEKL. CDR3 sequence reads: CASSRSPGQGIPEAFF. The CDR3 DNA reads TGCGCCAGCAGCCGCTCACCGGGACAGGGAATCCCTGAAGCTTTCTTT.

This clone was detected once. The rearrangement joins TRBV10-3 to TRBJ2-7; no definite D call. Germline V CDR1 and CDR2: ENHRY, SYGVKD. CDR3 length: 13 amino acids. The V end lost 6 bases, the J end lost 3 bases, and 12 bases lay between the germline ends. The CDR3 protein is CAISPTSGYEQYF. In nucleotides, the CDR3 is TGTGCCATCAGCCCTACCTCGGGCTACGAGCAGTACTTC.

CDR3 sequence reads: CASGLTNGASTDTQYF. DNA for the CDR3: TGTGCTAGTGGTTTGACTAACGGGGCAAGCACAGATACGCAGTATTTT. V usage is TRBV12-5 and J usage is TRBJ2-3, with D perhaps being TRBD1 or TRBD2 (5 bases each). V was trimmed by 2 bases and J by 0 bases, leaving 12 bases between them. The germline V gene has CDR1 LGHNT and CDR2 FRNRAP. This CDR3 has 16 residues. Based on the CDR3 plus reference TRBV12-5 and TRBJ2-3, the full variable domain is DARVTQTPRHKVTEMGQEVTMRCQPILGHNTVFWYRQTMMQGLELLAYFRNRAPLDDSGMPKDRFSAEMPDATLATLKIQPSEPRDSAVYFCASGLTNGASTDTQYFGPGTRLTVL.

In this sample, this clone turned up a few times. The chain uses TRBV30 and TRBJ1-1; D is uncertain. Germline assignment: CDR1 GTSNPN and CDR2 SVGIG (reference sequence). Trimming stripped 4 bases from V and 4 bases from J, with 7 bases between. The CDR3 is made up of 11 amino acids. The CDR3 DNA reads TGTGCCTGGATAGCTGGCACTGAAGCTTTCTTT. Translated: CAWIAGTEAFF.

The V call is TRBV27, the J call TRBJ1-2, with D maybe TRBD1 (6 bases). Trimming removed 3 bases at V and 1 base at J, with 12 bases between. The germline V gene has CDR1 MNHEY and CDR2 SMNVEV (reference sequence). The CDR3 extends over 15 amino acids. CDR3 amino acids: CASSFGTPHNYGYTF. In nucleotides, the CDR3 is TGTGCCAGCAGTTTTGGGACACCTCATAACTATGGCTACACCTTC.

The J gene is TRBJ2-7, the V gene TRBV28; D remains ambiguous. V was pared by 6 bases and J by 1 base, with 16 bases between. There are 15 residues in the CDR3. CDR1 and CDR2 (germline): MDHEN, SYDVKM. DNA for the CDR3: TGTGCCAGCAGCCCCCTTAGGAGCCTATCCTACGAGCAGTACTTC. Translating it yields CASSPLRSLSYEQYF.

This clone was recorded only once. The chain combines TRBV6-5 with TRBJ2-2; a possible D gene is TRBD1 (6 bases). V was clipped by 8 bases and J by 6 bases, with 19 bases between them. Germline V gives CDR1 MNHEY, CDR2 SVGAGI. This CDR3 has 15 amino acids. The CDR3, as DNA: TGTGCCAGCGCCCTGGGCGGCAGGGGAGCCGGGGAGCTGTTTTTT. Translating gives CASALGGRGAGELFF.

Note on this clone: A junction end diverges from the germline sequence, so it may reflect a read error. This rearrangement joins TRBV9 to TRBJ2-5, with D possibly being TRBD1 or TRBD2 (5 bases each). This CDR3 is built from 13 residues. Germline assignment: CDR1 SGDLS and CDR2 YYNGEE. CDR3 DNA sequence: TGTGCCAGCAGCTTCGGGACCCAAGGGACCCAGTACTTC. Amino acids: CASSFGTQGTQYF.

To note about this clone: This sample includes further DNA sequences coding for the same CDR3. This rearrangement joins TRBV6-1 to TRBJ2-7; D call uncertain. V gave up 0 bases and J gave up 7 bases, with 4 bases separating them. Germline CDR1 and CDR2: MNHNS and SASEGT. This CDR3 region has 11 residues. CDR3 region: CASSEALEQYF. The CDR3 bases are TGTGCCAGCAGTGAAGCGCTTGAGCAGTACTTC.

V and J are TRBV11-2 and TRBJ2-7, with D perhaps matching TRBD2 (6 bases). The CDR3 sequence is 13 residues long. Germline V lookup: CDR1 SGHAT, CDR2 FQNNGV. The V end lost 6 bases, the J end lost 3 bases, and 12 bases lay between the germline ends. Here the CDR3 reads CASSFYSGYEQYF. The CDR3 DNA reads as TGTGCCAGCAGTTTTTATAGCGGCTACGAGCAGTACTTC.